The rows below give T cell receptor beta chains drawn from one sample of a study of blood T cell repertoires in COVID-19. Libraries were prepared by immunoSEQ multiplex PCR; TCRdb keeps only in-frame clonotypes and omits some of them. Here the sample spans more than 110,000 clones, approximately 90% being singletons. The sample taken for sequencing was peripheral blood. All receptors come from an elderly woman with acute or convalescent COVID-19. CDR3s include the opening cysteine and the closing phenylalanine or tryptophan. D genes are given only for firm matches. Some rows mark clone size as missing; the rest say once, few, many or name a class of expanded clone.

TGTGCCAGCAGCTATCACGGGACTAGCGGGGGGGGTGGCACCGGGGAGCTGTTTTTT | CASSYHGTSGGGGTGELFF | TRBD2 | - | TRBJ2-2 | TRBV11-2
TGTGCCTGGAGTTGGACAGGCAGACAAGAGACCCAGTACTTC | CAWSWTGRQETQYF | TRBD1 | once | TRBJ2-5 | TRBV30
TGTGCCAGCAGCTCAGACAGTCAAGACACTGAAGCTTTCTTT | CASSSDSQDTEAFF | - | - | TRBJ1-1 | TRBV7-8
TGTGCCAGCAGCTTAGCGAACAGGGGGTCATATGGCTACACCTTC | CASSLANRGSYGYTF | TRBD1 | - | TRBJ1-2 | TRBV7-2
TGCGCCAGCAGCGAATTAGCGGGGGACCCCACCGGGGAGCTGTTTTTT | CASSELAGDPTGELFF | TRBD2 | - | TRBJ2-2 | TRBV5-1
TGTGCCAGCAGCGCTAGCGGCCGGGGGACAGATACGCAGTATTTT | CASSASGRGTDTQYF | TRBD2 | - | TRBJ2-3 | TRBV9
TGTGCCAGCAGCTTACAGGTGGCAGGGCCTAACTATGGCTACACCTTC | CASSLQVAGPNYGYTF | - | - | TRBJ1-2 | TRBV7-2
TGTGCCAGCAGCCCACAGACAAGGGGAAATGAAAAACTGTTTTTT | CASSPQTRGNEKLFF | - | - | TRBJ1-4 | TRBV7-9
TGTGCCTGGGGCCGAGGGGGATCCTACGAGCAGTACTTC | CAWGRGGSYEQYF | - | - | TRBJ2-7 | TRBV30
TGTGCCAGCAGCCAAGGCCTGGGGAGTTATTCACCCCTCCACTTT | CASSQGLGSYSPLHF | - | - | TRBJ1-6 | TRBV3-1/TRBV3-2
TGTGCCAGCAGCTCCCAGACTAGCGGGGGTGGGGAGACCCAGTACTTC | CASSSQTSGGGETQYF | TRBD2 | - | TRBJ2-5 | TRBV7-2
TGTGCCAGCAGCCAAGAGTCATCCGAGGGCTCTGGGGCCAACGTCCTGACTTTC | CASSQESSEGSGANVLTF | - | - | TRBJ2-6 | TRBV3-1/TRBV3-2
TGTGCCAGCAGCCCAGTGGGAGCCCGGGAAGATGAGCAGTTCTTC | CASSPVGAREDEQFF | - | - | TRBJ2-1 | TRBV11-2
TGTGCCAGCAGTTTAATGGTAGACAGTGAAGCTTTCTTT | CASSLMVDSEAFF | - | - | TRBJ1-1 | TRBV12-3/TRBV12-4
TGTGCCAGTAGTATCCTCGACTTAGCCTATGGCTACACCTTC | CASSILDLAYGYTF | - | - | TRBJ1-2 | TRBV19
TGTGCCAGCAGTTTAGCCGGGGGTGGCGGGGAGCTGTTTTTT | CASSLAGGGGELFF | - | - | TRBJ2-2 | TRBV28
TGTGCCAGCAGTTACAGAGCTTTCGGAGCTTTCTTT | CASSYRAFGAFF | - | - | TRBJ1-1 | TRBV6-2/TRBV6-3
TGTGCCAGCAAACAGGGAGGGACGGTGGCGAATACGCAGTATTTT | CASKQGGTVANTQYF | - | - | TRBJ2-3 | TRBV28
TGTGCCTGCCCGACTAGCGGGGGGGCGGGAGATACGCAGTATTTT | CACPTSGGAGDTQYF | TRBD2 | - | TRBJ2-3 | TRBV30
TGTGCCAGCAGTCCTCCAGGGGTCGAGACCCAGTACTTC | CASSPPGVETQYF | - | - | TRBJ2-5 | TRBV6-5
TGTGCCAGCGCCTACGGGACACAGACTAACTATGGCTACACCTTC | CASAYGTQTNYGYTF | - | - | TRBJ1-2 | TRBV11-2
TGTGCCAGCAGTTACTCGACCGGACAGCGCGAGACCCAGTACTTC | CASSYSTGQRETQYF | - | once | TRBJ2-5 | TRBV6-5
TGTGCCAGCAGCCACCAGGATATATATGGCTACACCTTC | CASSHQDIYGYTF | - | - | TRBJ1-2 | TRBV3-1/TRBV3-2
TGTGCCACCAGTGATCATGGACGGTCGATGGTGACTGACGGAGGCAAAAACATTCAGTACTTC | CATSDHGRSMVTDGGKNIQYF | - | - | TRBJ2-4 | TRBV24-1
TGTGCCAGCAGCTCTCATGGGGGGGGGTATCGTGGAGAGACCCAGTACTTC | CASSSHGGGYRGETQYF | TRBD2 | - | TRBJ2-5 | TRBV7-2
TGCGCCAGCGCCATGCAGGGTGGGAACACCGGGGAGCTGTTTTTT | CASAMQGGNTGELFF | - | - | TRBJ2-2 | TRBV5-1
TGCGCCAGCAGCTTCGGCGGGGGGAAAGACTACGGGGAGCTGTTTTTT | CASSFGGGKDYGELFF | TRBD2 | once | TRBJ2-2 | TRBV5-1
TGTGCCAGCAGCTTCACGTTGCGGAACAATGAGCAGTTCTTC | CASSFTLRNNEQFF | - | - | TRBJ2-1 | TRBV7-8
TGTGCCAGCAGCTTGGCGTGGACAGGGGTCACTTACTACGAGCAGTACTTC | CASSLAWTGVTYYEQYF | TRBD1 | - | TRBJ2-7 | TRBV5-5
TGCGCCAGCAGCCACCTCGGACTAGCGGGGCGAACCTCCTACAATGAGCAGTTCTTC | CASSHLGLAGRTSYNEQFF | TRBD2 | once | TRBJ2-1 | TRBV4-1
TGTGCCAGCAGCCCCCACCCGGGGGGCGGGGAGCTGTTTTTT | CASSPHPGGGELFF | TRBD2 | - | TRBJ2-2 | TRBV9
TGTGCCAGCAGCCCCCCTATGAGGGGGAGCTCCTACGAGCAGTACTTC | CASSPPMRGSSYEQYF | - | - | TRBJ2-7 | TRBV3-1/TRBV3-2
TGCGCCAGCAGCTACCCCGGGGGGACCAACACCGGGGAGCTGTTTTTT | CASSYPGGTNTGELFF | TRBD2 | few | TRBJ2-2 | TRBV4-1